These 23 T cell receptor beta chains came from one sample sequenced in a study of CD8+CD57+ T cells in acquired aplastic anemia (dated by TCRdb to 2017 to 2018). Expansion of CD8+CD57+ cells had been shown by flow cytometry in the patients chosen for sequencing. The sequencing machine was an Illumina HiSeq 2000. Profiling of TCR beta VDJ combinations and CDR3 sequences used genomic DNA as the template. Starting from the raw public reads, TCRdb applied fastp trimming at Q25, assembled clones with MiXCR and retained in-frame beta chains. One record per CDR3 amino acid sequence lists the most common genes and DNA. Within this sample are 250,000 to 300,000 distinct CDR3 sequences, with 56% of them counted one time only. The ten largest clones add up to under 1.5% of the sample. The sample comprised sorted CD4+, CD8+, or CD8+CD57+ T cells (not recorded which) from PBMCs. The receptor set was obtained from a human donor with aplastic anemia.

This clonotype has ten or more counts. This rearrangement joins TRBV5-8 to TRBJ1-2; the D gene is possibly TRBD1 (6 bases). Germline CDR1 and CDR2: SGHTS and YDEGEE. Trimming shortened V by 4 bases and J by 8 bases, and 18 bases separated the two germline ends. The CDR3 sequence is 14 residues long. The DNA for the CDR3 is TGTGCCAGCAGCCCCACCACCCAGACAGGCGGCTACACCTTC. As protein: CASSPTTQTGGYTF.

J is TRBJ2-5 and V is TRBV11-3; no definite D call. The CDR3 consists of 14 residues. V was pared by 5 bases and J by 0 bases, with 10 bases between. Germline values: CDR1 SGHNT, CDR2 YENEEA. The CDR3 region is CASSSGGYQETQYF. The CDR3, as DNA: TGTGCCAGCAGCAGTGGTGGGTACCAAGAGACCCAGTACTTC. Full variable domain (remainder filled in from reference TRBV11-3 and TRBJ2-5): EAGVVQSPRYKIIEKKQPVAFWCNPISGHNTLYWYLQNLGQGPELLIRYENEEAVDDSQLPKDRFSAERLKGVDSTLKIQPAELGDSAVYLCASSSGGYQETQYFGPGTRLLVL.

Turning to this clonotype: Since no conserved phenylalanine or tryptophan closes the CDR3, a read error is the likely cause. This rearrangement joins TRBV25-1 to TRBJ1-5; 7 bases are a match to TRBD1. The length of the CDR3 is 16 residues. Germline values: CDR1 MGHDK, CDR2 SYGVNS. The DNA of the CDR3 is TGTGCCGGCAGTGGGCAGACAGGGTCGAGCAATCAGCCCCAGCATCTT. It yields the protein CAGSGQTGSSNQPQHL.

The chain links TRBV2 to TRBJ1-2; TRBD1 aligns across 7 bases. Trimming removed 2 bases from V and 4 bases from J; junction bases left unmatched: 4. The CDR3 covers 14 residues. Germline V gene sequence: CDR1 SNHLY, CDR2 FYNNEI. As DNA, the CDR3 is TGTGCCAGCAGTGAATCCAGGGACAGCTATGGCTACACCTTC. As protein: CASSESRDSYGYTF.

Regarding this clonotype: One junction end does not reproduce the germline sequence, and a read error may be involved. The chain carries TRBV29-1 and TRBJ2-5; no clear D. Germline lookup yields CDR1 SQVTM and CDR2 ANQGSEA. This CDR3 comprises 13 residues. As DNA, the CDR3 is TGCAGCGTCACGACGGACCTCCAAGAGATCCAGTACTTC. Amino acid sequence: CSVTTDLQEIQYF.

In its sample, this clonotype was seen many times. This CDR3 is CAITPGQGAENIQYF. The CDR3 bases are TGTGCCATCACCCCGGGACAGGGGGCCGAAAACATTCAGTACTTC. The chain uses TRBV10-3 and TRBJ2-4, with 12 bases matching TRBD1. In germline, CDR1 is ENHRY, CDR2 SYGVKD. The CDR3 is 15 amino acids. Trimming took 7 bases from V and 5 from J; bases not matched to a gene: 6.

The sample holds a few counts of this clonotype. J is TRBJ2-1 and V is TRBV18; 10 bases line up with TRBD1. Germline V gene lookup returns CDR1 KGHSH and CDR2 LQKENI. This CDR3 spans 15 amino acids. V gave up 3 bases and J gave up 9 bases; unmatched junction bases: 8. CDR3 sequence: CASSPPGQGMSEQFF. In DNA form, the CDR3 reads TGTGCCAGCTCACCGCCGGGACAGGGGATGAGTGAGCAGTTCTTC.

The CDR3 spells CASDRDYSYNEQFF. In nucleotides, the CDR3 is TGTGCCAGCGACCGGGACTACTCCTACAATGAGCAGTTCTTC. This chain uses TRBV2 with TRBJ2-1; the match to TRBD2 covers 7 bases. The CDR3 loop spans 14 amino acids. V shed 8 bases and J 0 bases; nucleotides not matched to a gene: 4. The germline gives CDR1 SNHLY, CDR2 FYNNEI.

The chain recombines TRBV20-1 with TRBJ1-1, with 7 bases identical to TRBD1. The CDR3 has 15 residues. The germline CDR1 and CDR2 sequences are DFQATT and SNEGSKA (reference sequence). Losses at the gene ends were 0 bases for V and 2 bases for J; bases not matched to a gene: 6. Here the CDR3 reads CSARDPRTGNTEAFF. The CDR3 coding sequence is TGCAGTGCTAGAGATCCCAGGACAGGAAACACTGAAGCTTTCTTT.

The rearrangement links TRBV5-6 to TRBJ2-2; D gene unclear. CDR1 and CDR2 (germline): SGHDT, YYEEEE. V was cut by 1 base and J by 0 bases, with 7 bases left in between. The CDR3 is 15 amino acids. The CDR3 is CASSLMETNTGELFF. The CDR3 DNA reads as TGTGCCAGCAGCTTGATGGAAACGAACACCGGGGAGCTGTTTTTT.

The rearrangement uses TRBV20-1 and TRBJ2-5; D unresolved. V was clipped by 1 base and J by 5 bases, with 8 bases between them. The germline V gene has CDR1 DFQATT and CDR2 SNEGSKA (reference sequence). This CDR3 comprises 12 residues. The CDR3 sequence is CSARAVGETQYF. The CDR3 DNA is TGCAGTGCTAGAGCTGTCGGGGAGACCCAGTACTTC.

Details on this clonotype: The conserved phenylalanine or tryptophan normally closing the CDR3 is absent here, so this likely arose from a read error. It is unclear where the CDR3 begins or ends on the DNA, so no DNA is shown, and the CDR3 is as TCRdb lists it. V is TRBV12-3 or TRBV12-4 and J is TRBJ1-4; the table's D call, TRBD1, has no DNA check behind it. The CDR3 region is 12 residues in length, termini included. CDR3: CASSFGGRATNY.

Ten or more counts support this clonotype. The chain uses TRBV6-1 and TRBJ1-1; a weak D match, TRBD1 (6 bases). Trimming stripped 8 bases from V and 0 bases from J, with 16 bases between. The CDR3 loop spans 15 amino acids. The germline V gene has CDR1 MNHNS and CDR2 SASEGT. The DNA of the CDR3 is TGTGCCAGCGGTTGGACAGTCTCCATGAACACTGAAGCTTTCTTT. This sequence encodes CASGWTVSMNTEAFF.

The chain has TRBV2 and TRBJ2-7; D is possibly TRBD2 (7 bases). With 6 bases removed from V and 6 bases from J, the gap between germline ends came to 21 bases. This CDR3 has 15 amino acids. The V gene's germline CDR1 is SNHLY and CDR2 FYNNEI. In DNA form, the CDR3 reads TGTGCCAGCAGCTTAGAACAGGGACTACCTGGCGAGCAGTACTTC. Translated: CASSLEQGLPGEQYF.

This clonotype was seen only a few times. The rearrangement joins TRBV20-1 to TRBJ1-2; 8 bases agree with TRBD1. Germline loops: CDR1 DFQATT, CDR2 SNEGSKA (reference sequence). V lost 5 bases and J lost 2; bases outside the gene matches: 7. The CDR3 is 14 residues long. The CDR3 spells CSAGQGVSNYGYTF. The CDR3 nucleotides read TGCAGTGCTGGACAGGGCGTATCCAACTATGGCTACACCTTC.

The gene calls are TRBV11-2 and TRBJ1-1, with 9 bases identical to TRBD1. The CDR3 is 18 residues long. Unmatched junction bases numbered 17, after V lost 5 bases and J lost 4 bases. Germline V CDR1 and CDR2: SGHAT, FQNNGV. This CDR3 reads CASSTTPGQGGIGTEAFF. The CDR3 DNA sequence: TGTGCCAGCAGCACTACCCCGGGACAGGGCGGGATAGGCACTGAAGCTTTCTTT.

V gene TRBV5-8 combines with J gene TRBJ1-2; 8 positions agree with TRBD1. The CDR3 runs 14 residues. CDR1 and CDR2 from the germline V gene are SGHTS and YDEGEE. The V and J ends lost 0 bases and 7 bases, in that order; junction bases with no gene match: 5. CDR3 nucleotides: TGTGCCAGCAGCTTGGTCACAGGGACAGGTGGCTACACCTTC. It translates to CASSLVTGTGGYTF.

Ten or more counts support this clonotype. The CDR3 region has the DNA TGCGCCAGCAGCTGGGACAGAACAACTAATGAAAAACTGTTTTTT. Protein: CASSWDRTTNEKLFF. V and J are TRBV5-1 and TRBJ1-4; the match to TRBD1 covers 7 bases. The junction had 2 bases not matched to a gene; V was cut back by 3 bases and J by 0 bases. This CDR3 has 15 residues. CDR1 and CDR2 (germline): SGHRS, YFSETQ.

The rearrangement links TRBV10-1 to TRBJ2-3; tentatively, D is TRBD1 or TRBD2 (6 bases each). The CDR3 consists of 16 residues. The germline CDR1 and CDR2 sequences are WNHNN and SYGVQD (reference sequence). V lost 6 bases to trimming and J lost 3 bases, with 19 bases between them. The CDR3 loop reads CASRGGGRGWTDTQYF. In DNA form, the CDR3 reads TGCGCCAGCAGGGGAGGAGGCAGGGGTTGGACAGATACGCAGTATTTT.

The sample holds many counts of this clonotype. The missing conserved phenylalanine or tryptophan at the end of this CDR3 makes a read error likely. The DNA is omitted, as the CDR3 cannot be located on it reliably, and the CDR3 follows TCRdb's listing. The V gene is TRBV7-9, the J gene TRBJ1-2. The CDR3 totals 12 residues, both ends included. CDR1 and CDR2 from the germline V gene are SEHNR and FQNEAQ (reference sequence). CDR3 sequence reads: CASSLGAGVPRG.

The rearrangement uses TRBV2 and TRBJ2-7; 9 positions agree with TRBD2. The CDR3 is 16 residues long. The junction had 21 bases not matched to a gene; V was cut back by 10 bases and J by 8 bases. CDR1 and CDR2 from the germline V gene are SNHLY and FYNNEI. The CDR3 loop reads CATLNPAGGPRRQQYF. DNA for the CDR3: TGTGCCACACTCAACCCGGCGGGGGGGCCTAGAAGGCAGCAGTACTTC.

This rearrangement joins TRBV12-3 or TRBV12-4 to TRBJ1-2, with D uncertain. V dropped 6 bases and J dropped 8 bases, with 7 bases sitting between them. CDR3 length: 10 amino acids. The CDR3 bases are TGTGCCAGCAGCGGGTTGGGCTACACCTTC. This encodes CASSGLGYTF.

This clonotype was detected many times. V and J are TRBV19 and TRBJ2-3; no firm D call. V gave up 1 base and J gave up 2 bases, with 7 bases separating them. The germline V gene encodes CDR1 LNHDA and CDR2 SQIVND (reference sequence). The CDR3 is 14 amino acids. The CDR3 DNA reads TGTGCCAGTAGTATAGGTGGGCCCACAGATACGCAGTATTTT. Translating it yields CASSIGGPTDTQYF.